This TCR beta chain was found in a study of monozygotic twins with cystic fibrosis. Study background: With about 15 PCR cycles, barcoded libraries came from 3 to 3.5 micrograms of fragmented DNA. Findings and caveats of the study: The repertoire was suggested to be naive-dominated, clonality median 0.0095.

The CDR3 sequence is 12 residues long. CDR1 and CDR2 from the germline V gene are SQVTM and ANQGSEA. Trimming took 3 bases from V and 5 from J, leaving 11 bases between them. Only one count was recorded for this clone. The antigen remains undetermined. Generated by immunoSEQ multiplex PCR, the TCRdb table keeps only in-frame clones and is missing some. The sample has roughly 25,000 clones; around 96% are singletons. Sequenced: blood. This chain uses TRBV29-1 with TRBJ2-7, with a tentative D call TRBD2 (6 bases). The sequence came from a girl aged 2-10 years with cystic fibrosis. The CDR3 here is CSVDGSANEQYF. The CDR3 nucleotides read TGCAGCGTTGACGGGAGTGCCAACGAGCAGTACTTC.